Following are 32 T cell receptor beta chains from one sample sequenced in a study of blood T cell repertoires in COVID-19. TCRdb's copy holds only in-frame clones and misses some; the assay was immunoSEQ multiplex PCR. The sample carries fewer than 300,000 clones, about 89% recorded once. The sequenced sample was peripheral blood. All receptors derive from a woman in her 30s with COVID-19, enrolled during active disease.

This clone was recorded many times. The chain recombines TRBV18 with TRBJ2-7, with TRBD2 identical over 7 bases. The CDR3 consists of 15 residues. Germline V CDR1 and CDR2: KGHSH, LQKENI. The V and J ends lost 2 bases and 2 bases, in that order; junction bases with no gene match: 6. Here the CDR3 DNA reads TGTGCCAGCTCACCAAGTGGGACTACCCCCTACGAGCAGTACTTC. Its protein product is CASSPSGTTPYEQYF.

This chain uses TRBV6-5 with TRBJ1-2, with TRBD1 identical over 8 bases. The J segment lost 6 bases and the V segment lost 2 bases, leaving 2 bases of the junction unmatched. The CDR3 covers 13 residues. CDR1 is MNHEY and CDR2 is SVGAGI in the germline V gene. CDR3 residues: CASSYETGDGYTF. In DNA, the CDR3 is TGTGCCAGCAGTTACGAGACAGGGGATGGCTACACCTTC.

The rearrangement uses TRBV4-1 and TRBJ2-7; 10 bases fit TRBD1. V lost 5 bases, J lost 3 bases, and 7 bases stayed unmatched. There are 15 residues in the CDR3. CDR1 and CDR2 from the germline V gene are MGHRA and YSYEKL. CDR3 amino acids: CASSSGTGAHYEQYF. CDR3 in DNA: TGCGCCAGCAGCTCTGGGACAGGGGCCCACTACGAGCAGTACTTC.

This chain connects TRBV6-5 to TRBJ1-3; no firm D call. V lost 5 bases and J 4 bases, leaving 12 bases between the germline ends. The CDR3 runs 14 residues. In germline, CDR1 is MNHEY, CDR2 SVGAGI. DNA of the CDR3: TGTGCCAGCAGTACCCAAGACTTGGGAAACACCATATATTTT. It yields the protein CASSTQDLGNTIYF.

V gene TRBV28 combines with J gene TRBJ1-5; TRBD1 aligns across 7 bases. The CDR3 loop spans 15 amino acids. J lost 4 bases, V lost 5 bases, and 8 bases had no gene match. Germline V gene lookup returns CDR1 MDHEN and CDR2 SYDVKM. The CDR3 loop is CASSATGTVNQPQHF. In DNA form, the CDR3 reads TGTGCCAGCAGTGCGACAGGGACGGTTAATCAGCCCCAGCATTTT.

V gene TRBV24-1 combines with J gene TRBJ2-5; TRBD2 aligns across 9 bases. Germline V gene sequence: CDR1 KGHDR, CDR2 SFDVKD. The J segment lost 5 bases and the V segment lost 4 bases, leaving 10 bases of the junction unmatched. The CDR3 is 16 amino acids. The CDR3 DNA reads as TGTGCCACCAGTGAAGCGGGCGGGAGGGCCTGGGAGACCCAGTACTTC. This codes for CATSEAGGRAWETQYF.

This clone was observed a handful of times. This chain connects TRBV3-1 (or the pseudogene TRBV3-2) to TRBJ1-2; possible D gene TRBD1, 6 bases. From germline, CDR1 is LGHDT and CDR2 YNNKEL (reference sequence). This CDR3 comprises 15 residues. Trimming cost V 4 bases and J 4 bases, with 16 bases left between them. The CDR3 sequence: CASSLIGQSPYGYTF. CDR3 bases: TGTGCCAGCAGCCTCATTGGACAGTCCCCCTATGGCTACACCTTC.

The genes are TRBV27 and TRBJ2-7; D is perhaps TRBD2 (5 bases). The germline V gene encodes CDR1 MNHEY and CDR2 SMNVEV (reference sequence). V shed 0 bases and J shed 1 base, with 7 bases lying between them. This CDR3 is 14 amino acids long. CDR3 loop: CASSLSGVSYEQYF. DNA of the CDR3: TGTGCCAGCAGTTTATCCGGGGTTTCCTACGAGCAGTACTTC.

This clone has only one observation. The V and J genes are TRBV11-2 and TRBJ2-3; 7 nucleotides agree with TRBD2. This CDR3 has 14 residues. V dropped 3 bases and J dropped 6; count of bases not matched to a gene: 6. Germline CDR1 reads SGHAT; CDR2 reads FQNNGV. CDR3 coding DNA: TGTGCCAGCAGCTTCGGGAGGAGTGAGGATACGCAGTATTTT. This gives the protein CASSFGRSEDTQYF.

V gene TRBV4-2 combines with J gene TRBJ2-4; D unresolved. V gave up 0 bases and J gave up 7 bases, with 4 bases separating them. The CDR3 has 12 amino acids. In germline, CDR1 is LGHNA, CDR2 YNFKEQ. For the CDR3, the DNA is TGTGCCAGCAGCCAAGATAATAACATTCAGTACTTC. It translates to CASSQDNNIQYF.

The V and J genes are TRBV7-9 and TRBJ1-2; a weak D match, TRBD1 (6 bases). CDR3 length: 13 residues. V lost 2 bases to trimming and J lost 4 bases, with 8 bases between them. CDR1 and CDR2 (germline): SEHNR, FQNEAQ (reference sequence). CDR3 coding DNA: TGTGCCAGCAGCTTACAGGGGTTCTATGGCTACACCTTC. Translated, it gives CASSLQGFYGYTF.

The chain couples TRBV25-1 to TRBJ2-1; D is perhaps TRBD2 (6 bases). The CDR3 loop spans 13 amino acids. The V gene's germline CDR1 is MGHDK and CDR2 SYGVNS. Trimming took off 1 base at V and 7 bases at J, with 8 bases between the two ends. CDR3 nucleotides: TGTGCCAGCAGTGAATTCGGGACTAATGAGCAGTTCTTC. Amino acids: CASSEFGTNEQFF.

V is TRBV7-2 and J is TRBJ2-7, with TRBD2 identical over 9 bases. The CDR3 is 15 amino acids. V lost 1 base and J lost 3; bases outside the gene matches: 4. Germline lookup yields CDR1 SGHTA and CDR2 FQGNSA. The CDR3 sequence: CASSLGLAGSYEQYF. CDR3 bases: TGTGCCAGCAGCTTAGGCCTAGCGGGGAGCTACGAGCAGTACTTC.

This rearrangement joins TRBV12-5 to TRBJ1-1; D is unclear. This CDR3 contains 13 residues. Germline CDR1 and CDR2: LGHNT and FRNRAP. The V gene lost 1 base and the J gene lost 3 bases, with 6 bases spanning the gap. The CDR3 nucleotides are TGTGCTAGTGGTTTGGGCGGCTACACTGAAGCTTTCTTT. Residues: CASGLGGYTEAFF.

The chain employs TRBV25-1 and TRBJ1-2, with D perhaps TRBD1 (5 bases). V was clipped by 2 bases and J by 8 bases, with 15 bases between them. The CDR3 contains 14 residues. Germline V gives CDR1 MGHDK, CDR2 SYGVNS. DNA of the CDR3: TGTGCCAGCAGTGAAATCGGGAGGGGTAACGGCTACACCTTC. This sequence encodes CASSEIGRGNGYTF.

The chain uses TRBV6-2 or TRBV6-3 and TRBJ1-2; D remains unclear. Germline CDR1 is MNHEY and CDR2 is SVGEGT. CDR3 length: 12 amino acids. V lost 4 bases and J 8 bases, leaving 11 bases between the germline ends. The CDR3 region has the DNA TGTGCCAGCAGTTCACTACCCCACGGCTACACCTTC. Translating it yields CASSSLPHGYTF.

The chain carries TRBV25-1 and TRBJ1-4; 9 positions agree with TRBD1. V was clipped by 6 bases and J by 7 bases; unmatched bases: 9. CDR3 length equals 15 residues. The V gene's germline CDR1 is MGHDK and CDR2 SYGVNS. The CDR3: CASRGRGTGTEKLFF. The CDR3 DNA reads as TGTGCCAGCAGAGGAAGAGGGACAGGGACTGAAAAACTGTTTTTT.

The chain employs TRBV5-6 and TRBJ2-7; no clear D gene. V lost 4 bases, J lost 6 bases, and 17 bases lay in between. The CDR3 contains 14 residues. From germline, CDR1 is SGHDT and CDR2 YYEEEE. CDR3 bases: TGTGCCAGCAGCCCAGCGAGCCTGTTGGGCGAGCAGTACTTC. As protein: CASSPASLLGEQYF.

The J gene is TRBJ2-1, the V gene TRBV6-6; 7 bases are a match to TRBD1. The germline gives CDR1 MNHNY, CDR2 SVGAGI (reference sequence). V shed 0 bases, J shed 0 bases, and the junction held 2 bases outside the gene matches. CDR3 length: 16 residues. DNA of the CDR3: TGTGCCAGCAGTTACTCTGGGGACAGCTCCTACAATGAGCAGTTCTTC. It yields the protein CASSYSGDSSYNEQFF.

The chain has TRBV7-6 and TRBJ2-7; D is perhaps TRBD2 (5 bases). The CDR3 loop spans 15 amino acids. Germline V gives CDR1 SGHVS, CDR2 FNYEAQ. V lost 1 base and J 5 bases, leaving 15 bases between the germline ends. CDR3 nucleotides: TGTGCCAGCAGCTTAGGAGGGTACCGTAAAAACGAGCAGTACTTC. Translating gives CASSLGGYRKNEQYF. Complete variable domain (other parts from reference TRBV7-6 and TRBJ2-7): GAGVSQSPRYKVTKRGQDVALRCDPISGHVSLYWYRQALGQGPEFLTYFNYEAQQDKSGLPNDRFSAERPEGSISTLTIQRTEQRDSAMYRCASSLGGYRKNEQYFGPGTRLTVT.

This sequence joins TRBV7-9 and TRBJ1-1, with D hard to call. CDR3 length equals 15 residues. V was clipped by 5 bases and J by 3 bases, with 16 bases between them. Germline V gene lookup returns CDR1 SEHNR and CDR2 FQNEAQ (reference sequence). CDR3 region: CASSVFRPLYTEAFF. CDR3 nucleotide sequence: TGTGCCAGCAGCGTATTCAGGCCGTTATACACTGAAGCTTTCTTT. The full variable domain, rest sourced from reference TRBV7-9 and TRBJ1-1, is DTGVSQNPRHKITKRGQNVTFRCDPISEHNRLYWYRQTLGQGPEFLTYFQNEAQLEKSRLLSDRFSAERPKGSFSTLEIQRTEQGDSAMYLCASSVFRPLYTEAFFGQGTRLTVV.

This chain links TRBV10-1 with TRBJ2-1; 14 nucleotides line up with TRBD2. The CDR3 runs 18 residues. Looked up from germline, CDR1 is WNHNN and CDR2 is SYGVQD (reference sequence). V lost 5 bases to trimming and J lost 8 bases; unmatched junction nucleotides: 14. The CDR3 nucleotides are TGCGCCAGCAGTACTGGGGGGGGACTAGCGGGAGTTTGCCATGAGCAGTTCTTC. This codes for CASSTGGGLAGVCHEQFF.

This chain connects TRBV19 to TRBJ2-2, with D tentatively TRBD1 (6 bases). The ends were cut back, 5 bases at V and 6 bases at J, with 16 bases in the middle. CDR1 is LNHDA and CDR2 is SQIVND in the germline V gene (reference sequence). This CDR3 contains 15 residues. The CDR3 bases are TGTGCCAGTAGTGCTCCCGGGACAAAATCCGGGGAGCTGTTTTTT. It is translated as CASSAPGTKSGELFF.

V gene TRBV5-1 combines with J gene TRBJ1-2; TRBD1 aligns across 9 bases. The germline CDR1 and CDR2 sequences are SGHRS and YFSETQ. Losses at the gene ends were 0 bases for V and 4 bases for J; bases not matched to a gene: 7. This CDR3 has 16 amino acids. The DNA of the CDR3 is TGCGCCAGCAGCTTGGAACCCGGGACAGGGATCTATGGCTACACCTTC. It specifies CASSLEPGTGIYGYTF.

This chain links TRBV27 with TRBJ1-2; TRBD1 matches 8 bases. Germline V gene sequence: CDR1 MNHEY, CDR2 SMNVEV (reference sequence). The junction had 6 bases not matched to a gene; V was cut back by 4 bases and J by 8 bases. The CDR3 has 13 residues. In DNA, the CDR3 is TGTGCCAGCAGTTCCCAGGGGGCGCGGGGCTACACCTTC. Amino acids: CASSSQGARGYTF.

The sample holds a few counts of this clone. This chain links TRBV3-1 (or the pseudogene TRBV3-2) with TRBJ1-2, with no clear D. Between the trimmed V and J ends, which lost 2 bases and 8 bases, there was a span of 15 bases. CDR3 length equals 14 residues. The germline gives CDR1 LGHDT, CDR2 YNNKEL (reference sequence). The CDR3 nucleotides read TGTGCCAGCAGCCAACCAACCGGGGTGAGGGGCTACACCTTC. It specifies CASSQPTGVRGYTF.

The chain uses TRBV15 and TRBJ1-2; 8 bases align to TRBD1. Germline V gives CDR1 LNHNV, CDR2 YYDKDF (reference sequence). CDR3 size: 15 residues. V dropped 6 bases and J dropped 3; count of bases not matched to a gene: 9. DNA of the CDR3: TGTGCCACCAGGAGTGGGACAGGCCTATACTATGGCTACACCTTC. Translating it yields CATRSGTGLYYGYTF.

The rearrangement uses TRBV27 and TRBJ2-3; 11 bases are a match to TRBD2. CDR3 length: 16 amino acids. CDR1 MNHEY and CDR2 SMNVEV come from the germline V gene (reference sequence). V was pared by 0 bases and J by 7 bases, with 6 bases of the junction left unmatched. This chain's CDR3 is CASSLSSGRATHTQYF. In nucleotides, the CDR3 is TGTGCCAGCAGTTTATCTAGCGGGAGGGCCACGCATACGCAGTATTTT.

The V and J genes are TRBV19 and TRBJ1-1; D is undetermined. The CDR3 has 16 amino acids. CDR1 and CDR2 (germline): LNHDA, SQIVND (reference sequence). Trimming removed 0 bases from V and 0 bases from J, with 11 bases in between. The CDR3 is CASSIDLEAMNTEAFF. Here the CDR3 DNA reads TGTGCCAGTAGTATAGATCTGGAGGCTATGAACACTGAAGCTTTCTTT.

The chain employs TRBV5-4 and TRBJ2-3, with 9 bases fitting TRBD1. The V gene's germline CDR1 is SGHNT and CDR2 YYREEE (reference sequence). Trimming at V came to 5 bases and at J to 4 bases, leaving 8 bases not matched to a gene. This CDR3 has 15 amino acids. The CDR3 protein is CASRLTGGASDTQYF. In DNA form, the CDR3 reads TGTGCCAGCAGACTCACAGGGGGCGCCTCAGATACGCAGTATTTT. Drawing the rest from reference TRBV5-4 and TRBJ2-3, the complete variable domain is ETGVTQSPTHLIKTRGQQVTLRCSSQSGHNTVSWYQQALGQGPQFIFQYYREEENGRGNFPPRFSGLQFPNYSSELNVNALELDDSALYLCASRLTGGASDTQYFGPGTRLTVL.

CDR3 loop: CASSQGGGRNYGYTF. The CDR3 coding sequence is TGTGCCAGCAGCCAGGGCGGAGGGAGGAACTATGGCTACACCTTC. This chain joins TRBV11-2 and TRBJ1-2; possibly TRBD1 for D (5 bases). The CDR3 sequence is 15 residues long. Trimming cost V 5 bases and J 2 bases, with 15 bases left between them. Germline loops: CDR1 SGHAT, CDR2 FQNNGV.

About this clone itself: This specimen includes other DNA sequences encoding the same CDR3. The chain has TRBV5-1 and TRBJ1-2; 9 nucleotides match TRBD1. This CDR3 spans 15 amino acids. J lost 2 bases, V lost 4 bases, and 6 bases had no gene match. Germline lookup yields CDR1 SGHRS and CDR2 YFSETQ. The CDR3 protein is CASSLGTGTNYGYTF. CDR3 in DNA: TGCGCCAGCAGCCTTGGGACAGGGACAAACTATGGCTACACCTTC.